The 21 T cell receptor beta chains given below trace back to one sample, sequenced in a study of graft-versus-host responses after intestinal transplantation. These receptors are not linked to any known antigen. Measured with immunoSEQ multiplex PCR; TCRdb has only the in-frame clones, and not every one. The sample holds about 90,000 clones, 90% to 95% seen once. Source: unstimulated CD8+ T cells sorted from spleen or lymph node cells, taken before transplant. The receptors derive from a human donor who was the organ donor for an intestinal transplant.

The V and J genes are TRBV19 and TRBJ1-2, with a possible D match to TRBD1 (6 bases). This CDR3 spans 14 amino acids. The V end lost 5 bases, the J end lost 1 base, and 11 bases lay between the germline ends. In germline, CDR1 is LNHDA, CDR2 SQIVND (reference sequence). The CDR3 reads CASSPHRDNYGYTF. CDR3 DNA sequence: TGTGCCAGTAGTCCCCACAGGGATAACTATGGCTACACCTTC.

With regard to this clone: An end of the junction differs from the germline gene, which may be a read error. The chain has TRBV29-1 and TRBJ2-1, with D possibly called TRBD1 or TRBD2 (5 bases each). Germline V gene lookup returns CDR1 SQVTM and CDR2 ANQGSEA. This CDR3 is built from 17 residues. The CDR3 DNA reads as TGCGGCGTTGGGAGAGGAGTTCAGGGAAGCTCCTACAATGAGCAGTTCTTC. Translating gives CGVGRGVQGSSYNEQFF.

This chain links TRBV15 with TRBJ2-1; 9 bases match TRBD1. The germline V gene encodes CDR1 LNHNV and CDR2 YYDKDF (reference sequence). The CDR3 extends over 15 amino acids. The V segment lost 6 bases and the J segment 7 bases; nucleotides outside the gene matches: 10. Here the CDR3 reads CATREGQGFWNEQFF. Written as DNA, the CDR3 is TGTGCCACCAGAGAGGGACAGGGTTTCTGGAATGAGCAGTTCTTC. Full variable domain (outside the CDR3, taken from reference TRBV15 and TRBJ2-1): DAMVIQNPRYQVTQFGKPVTLSCSQTLNHNVMYWYQQKSSQAPKLLFHYYDKDFNNEADTPDNFQSRRPNTSFCFLDIRSPGLGDTAMYLCATREGQGFWNEQFFGPGTRLTVL.

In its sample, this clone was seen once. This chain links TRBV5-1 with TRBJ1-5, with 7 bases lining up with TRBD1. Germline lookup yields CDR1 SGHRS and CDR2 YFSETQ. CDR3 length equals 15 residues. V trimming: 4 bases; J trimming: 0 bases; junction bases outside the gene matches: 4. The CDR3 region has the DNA TGCGCCAGCAGCGACGGGACAGCTAGCAATCAGCCCCAGCATTTT. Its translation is CASSDGTASNQPQHF.

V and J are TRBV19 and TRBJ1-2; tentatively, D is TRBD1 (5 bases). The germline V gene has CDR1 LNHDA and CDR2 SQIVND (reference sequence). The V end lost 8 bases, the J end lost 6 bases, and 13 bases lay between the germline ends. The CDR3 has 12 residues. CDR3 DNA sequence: TGTGCCAGTGGGGGGGACGGGGATGGCTACACCTTC. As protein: CASGGDGDGYTF.

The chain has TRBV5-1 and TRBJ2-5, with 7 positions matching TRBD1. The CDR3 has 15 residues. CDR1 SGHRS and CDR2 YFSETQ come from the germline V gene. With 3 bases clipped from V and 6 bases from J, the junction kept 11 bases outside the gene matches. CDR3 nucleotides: TGCGCCAGCAGCTCAAGGGGGCTCGTATGGCAGACCCAGTACTTC. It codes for CASSSRGLVWQTQYF.

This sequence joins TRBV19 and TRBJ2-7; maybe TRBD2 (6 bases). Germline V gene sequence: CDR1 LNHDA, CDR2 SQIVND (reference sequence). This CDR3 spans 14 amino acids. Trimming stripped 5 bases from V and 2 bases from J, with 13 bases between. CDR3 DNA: TGTGCCAGTAGTTCCGGACTAACCACCTACGAGCAGTACTTC. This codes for CASSSGLTTYEQYF.

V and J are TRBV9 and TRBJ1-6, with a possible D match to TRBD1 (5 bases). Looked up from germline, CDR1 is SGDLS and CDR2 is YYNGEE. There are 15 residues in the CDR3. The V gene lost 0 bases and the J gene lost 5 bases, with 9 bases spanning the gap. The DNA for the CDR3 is TGTGCCAGCAGCGTAGGGGTAGGGGATAATTCACCCCTCCACTTT. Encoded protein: CASSVGVGDNSPLHF.

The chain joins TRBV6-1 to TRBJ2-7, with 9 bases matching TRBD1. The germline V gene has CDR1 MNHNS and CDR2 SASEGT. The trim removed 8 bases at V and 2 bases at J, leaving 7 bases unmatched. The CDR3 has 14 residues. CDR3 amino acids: CASGPGQGTYEQYF. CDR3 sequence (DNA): TGTGCCAGCGGACCGGGACAGGGTACCTACGAGCAGTACTTC.

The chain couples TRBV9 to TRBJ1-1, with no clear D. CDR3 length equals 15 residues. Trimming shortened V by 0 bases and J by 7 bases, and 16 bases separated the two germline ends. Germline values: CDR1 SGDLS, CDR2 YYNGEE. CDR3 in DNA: TGTGCCAGCAGCGTAGCCCCCCAGGCCGTGAATGAAGCTTTCTTT. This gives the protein CASSVAPQAVNEAFF. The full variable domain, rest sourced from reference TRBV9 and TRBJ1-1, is DSGVTQTPKHLITATGQRVTLRCSPRSGDLSVYWYQQSLDQGLQFLIQYYNGEERAKGNILERFSAQQFPDLHSELNLSSLELGDSALYFCASSVAPQAVNEAFFGQGTRLTVV.

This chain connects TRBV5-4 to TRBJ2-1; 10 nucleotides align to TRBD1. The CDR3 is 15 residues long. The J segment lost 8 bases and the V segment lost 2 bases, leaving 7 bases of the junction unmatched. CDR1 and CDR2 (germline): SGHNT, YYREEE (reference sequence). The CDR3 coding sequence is TGTGCCAGCAGCTTCAGACAGGGGGCAATCGATGAGCAGTTCTTC. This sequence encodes CASSFRQGAIDEQFF.

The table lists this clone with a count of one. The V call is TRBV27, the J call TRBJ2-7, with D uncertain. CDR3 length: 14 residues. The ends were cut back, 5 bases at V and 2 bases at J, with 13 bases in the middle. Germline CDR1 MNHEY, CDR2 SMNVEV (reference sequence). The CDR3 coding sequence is TGTGCCAGCAGTCCCCTAAGTTCCCCCTACGAGCAGTACTTC. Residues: CASSPLSSPYEQYF.

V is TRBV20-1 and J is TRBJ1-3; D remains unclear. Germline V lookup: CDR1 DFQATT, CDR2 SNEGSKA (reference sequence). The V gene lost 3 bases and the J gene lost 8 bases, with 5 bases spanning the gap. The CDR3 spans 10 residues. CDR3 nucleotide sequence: TGCAGTGCTAGTACGGACACCATATATTTT. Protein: CSASTDTIYF.

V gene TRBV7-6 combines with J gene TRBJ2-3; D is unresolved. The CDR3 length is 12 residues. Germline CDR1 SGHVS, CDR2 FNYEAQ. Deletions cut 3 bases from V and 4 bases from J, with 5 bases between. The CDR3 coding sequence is TGTGCCAGCAGCTTTTATGCAGATACGCAGTATTTT. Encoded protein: CASSFYADTQYF.

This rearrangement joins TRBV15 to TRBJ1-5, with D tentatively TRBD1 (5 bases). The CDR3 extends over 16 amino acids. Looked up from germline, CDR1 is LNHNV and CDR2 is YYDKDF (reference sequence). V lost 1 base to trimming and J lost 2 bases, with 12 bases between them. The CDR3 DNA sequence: TGTGCCACCAGCAGAGTTGGGGGGATGGGCAATCAGCCCCAGCATTTT. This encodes CATSRVGGMGNQPQHF.

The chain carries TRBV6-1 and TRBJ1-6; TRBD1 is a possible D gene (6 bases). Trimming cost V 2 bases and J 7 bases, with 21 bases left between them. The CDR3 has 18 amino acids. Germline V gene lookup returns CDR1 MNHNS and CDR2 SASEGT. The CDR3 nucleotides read TGTGCCAGCAGTGAATATCTTCTCCCGGGACACGAAAATTCACCCCTCCACTTT. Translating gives CASSEYLLPGHENSPLHF.

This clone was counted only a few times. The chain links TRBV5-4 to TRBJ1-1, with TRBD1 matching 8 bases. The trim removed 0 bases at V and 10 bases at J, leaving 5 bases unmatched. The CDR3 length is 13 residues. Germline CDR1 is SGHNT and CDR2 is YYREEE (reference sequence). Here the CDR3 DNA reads TGTGCCAGCAGCTTGGGGGCACAGGGGGGAGCTTTCTTT. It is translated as CASSLGAQGGAFF.

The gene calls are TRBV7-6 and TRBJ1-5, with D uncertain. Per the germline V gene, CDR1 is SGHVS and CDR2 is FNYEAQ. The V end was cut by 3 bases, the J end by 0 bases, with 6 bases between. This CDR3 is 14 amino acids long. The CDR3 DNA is TGTGCCAGCAGCTTCGGTGATAGCAATCAGCCCCAGCATTTT. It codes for CASSFGDSNQPQHF.

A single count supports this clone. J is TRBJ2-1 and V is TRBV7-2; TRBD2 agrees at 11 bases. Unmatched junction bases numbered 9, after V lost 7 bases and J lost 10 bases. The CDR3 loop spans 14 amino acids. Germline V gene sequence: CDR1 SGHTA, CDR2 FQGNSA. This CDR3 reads CASTLTSGTGEQFF. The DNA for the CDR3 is TGTGCCAGCACCCTGACTAGCGGGACGGGGGAGCAGTTCTTC.

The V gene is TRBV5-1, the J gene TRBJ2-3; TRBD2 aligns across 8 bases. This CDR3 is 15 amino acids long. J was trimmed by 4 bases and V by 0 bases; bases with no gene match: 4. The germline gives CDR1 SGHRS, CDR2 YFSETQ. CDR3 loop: CASSLGGLVADTQYF. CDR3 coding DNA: TGCGCCAGCAGCTTGGGGGGACTAGTAGCAGATACGCAGTATTTT.

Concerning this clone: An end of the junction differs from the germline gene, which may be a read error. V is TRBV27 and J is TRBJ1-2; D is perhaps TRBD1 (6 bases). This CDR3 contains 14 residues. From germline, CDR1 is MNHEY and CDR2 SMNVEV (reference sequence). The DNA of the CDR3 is TGTGCCAGCAGTCCGAACAGGGATTATCGTGGCTTGGCCTTC. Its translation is CASSPNRDYRGLAF.